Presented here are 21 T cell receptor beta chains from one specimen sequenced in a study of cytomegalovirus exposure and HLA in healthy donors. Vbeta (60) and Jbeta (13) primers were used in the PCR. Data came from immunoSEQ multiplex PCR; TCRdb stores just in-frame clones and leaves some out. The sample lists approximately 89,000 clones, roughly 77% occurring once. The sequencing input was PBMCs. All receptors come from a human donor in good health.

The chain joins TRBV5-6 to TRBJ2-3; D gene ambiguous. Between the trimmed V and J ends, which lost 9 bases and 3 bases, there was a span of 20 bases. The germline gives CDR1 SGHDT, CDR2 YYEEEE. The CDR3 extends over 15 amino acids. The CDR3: CATSRTGGKTDTQYF. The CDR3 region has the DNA TGTGCCACTTCCCGTACCGGCGGAAAGACAGATACGCAGTATTTT.

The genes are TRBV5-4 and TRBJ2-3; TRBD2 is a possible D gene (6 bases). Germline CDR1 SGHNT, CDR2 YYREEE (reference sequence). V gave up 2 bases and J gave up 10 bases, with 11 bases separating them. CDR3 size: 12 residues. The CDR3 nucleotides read TGTGCCAGCAGCTTCGGCGGGACGCCGCAGTATTTT. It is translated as CASSFGGTPQYF.

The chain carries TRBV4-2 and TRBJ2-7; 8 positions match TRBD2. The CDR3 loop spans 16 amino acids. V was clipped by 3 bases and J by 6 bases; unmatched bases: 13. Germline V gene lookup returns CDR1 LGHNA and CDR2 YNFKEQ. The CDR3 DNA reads TGTGCCAGCAGCCAGCCGGGAAGCGGGAGAAGGGGCGAGCAGTACTTC. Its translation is CASSQPGSGRRGEQYF.

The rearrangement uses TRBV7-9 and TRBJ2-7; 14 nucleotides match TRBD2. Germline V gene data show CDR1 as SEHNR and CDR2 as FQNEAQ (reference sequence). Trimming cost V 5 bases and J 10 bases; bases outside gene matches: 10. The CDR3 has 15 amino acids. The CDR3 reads CASSAGTSGRGDQYF. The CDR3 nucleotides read TGTGCCAGCAGCGCCGGGACTAGCGGGAGAGGGGACCAGTACTTC.

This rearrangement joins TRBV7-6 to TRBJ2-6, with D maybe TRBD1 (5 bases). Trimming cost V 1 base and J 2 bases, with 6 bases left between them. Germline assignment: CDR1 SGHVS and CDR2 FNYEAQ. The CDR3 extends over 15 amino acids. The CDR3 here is CASSLGRAGANVLTF. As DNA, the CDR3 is TGTGCCAGCAGCTTAGGCAGGGCTGGGGCCAACGTCCTGACTTTC.

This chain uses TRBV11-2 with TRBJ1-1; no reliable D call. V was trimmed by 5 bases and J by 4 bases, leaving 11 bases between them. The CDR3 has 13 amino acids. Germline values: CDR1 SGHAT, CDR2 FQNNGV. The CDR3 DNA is TGTGCCAGCAGCCCAGCATCGGGCACTGAAGCTTTCTTT. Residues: CASSPASGTEAFF.

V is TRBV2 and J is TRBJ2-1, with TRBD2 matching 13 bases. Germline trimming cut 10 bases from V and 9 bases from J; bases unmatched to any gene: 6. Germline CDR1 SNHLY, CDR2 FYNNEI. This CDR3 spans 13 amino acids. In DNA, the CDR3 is TGTGCCACAGGACTAGCGGGAGTTGGTGAGCAGTTCTTC. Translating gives CATGLAGVGEQFF.

CDR3 region: CASRSRGPYEQYF. Here the CDR3 DNA reads TGTGCCAGCAGGTCCAGGGGGCCATACGAGCAGTACTTC. V is TRBV6-6 and J is TRBJ2-7, with 8 bases matching TRBD1. V trimming: 6 bases; J trimming: 4 bases; junction bases outside the gene matches: 5. Per the germline V gene, CDR1 is MNHNY and CDR2 is SVGAGI (reference sequence). The CDR3 has 13 residues.

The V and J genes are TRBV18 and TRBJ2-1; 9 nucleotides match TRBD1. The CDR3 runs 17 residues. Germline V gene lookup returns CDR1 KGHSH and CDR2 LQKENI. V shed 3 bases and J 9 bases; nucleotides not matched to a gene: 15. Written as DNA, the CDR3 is TGTGCCAGCTCACCGCCACGGGGGGACAGGGTCGGGAGTGAGCAGTTCTTC. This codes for CASSPPRGDRVGSEQFF.

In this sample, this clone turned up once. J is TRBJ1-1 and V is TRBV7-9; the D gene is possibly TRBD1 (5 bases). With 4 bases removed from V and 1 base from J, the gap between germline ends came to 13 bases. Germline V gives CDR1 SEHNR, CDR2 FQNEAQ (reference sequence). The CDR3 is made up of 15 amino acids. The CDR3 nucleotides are TGTGCCAGCAGCTCCGACTTTACAGGGAACACTGAAGCTTTCTTT. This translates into CASSSDFTGNTEAFF.

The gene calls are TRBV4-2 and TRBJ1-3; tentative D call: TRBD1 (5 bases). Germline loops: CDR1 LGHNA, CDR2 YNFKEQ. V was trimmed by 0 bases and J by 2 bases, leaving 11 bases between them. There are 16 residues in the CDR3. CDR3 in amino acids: CASSQDGAVPGNTIYF. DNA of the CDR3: TGTGCCAGCAGCCAAGATGGGGCAGTGCCTGGAAACACCATATATTTT.

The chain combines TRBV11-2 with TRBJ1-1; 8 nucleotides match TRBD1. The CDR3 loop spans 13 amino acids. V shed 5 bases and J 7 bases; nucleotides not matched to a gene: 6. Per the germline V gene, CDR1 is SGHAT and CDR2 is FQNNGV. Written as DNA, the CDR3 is TGTGCCAGCAGCCTGGACAGGGTCGGTGAAGCTTTCTTT. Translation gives CASSLDRVGEAFF.

The CDR3 loop is CASSLFLGQKNTEAFF. The CDR3 region has the DNA TGTGCCAGCAGCTTGTTTCTTGGACAAAAGAACACTGAAGCTTTCTTT. The gene calls are TRBV7-9 and TRBJ1-1, with D perhaps matching TRBD1 (5 bases). This CDR3 comprises 16 residues. Germline-derived CDR1 and CDR2 are SEHNR and FQNEAQ (reference sequence). With 3 bases removed from V and 1 base from J, the gap between germline ends came to 15 bases.

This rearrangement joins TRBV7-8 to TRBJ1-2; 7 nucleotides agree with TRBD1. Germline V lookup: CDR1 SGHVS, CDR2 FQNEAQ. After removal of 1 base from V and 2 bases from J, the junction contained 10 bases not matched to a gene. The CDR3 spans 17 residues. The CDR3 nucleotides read TGTGCCAGCAGCTTAGACATGGGAGAGGGGGCCAACTATGGCTACACCTTC. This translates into CASSLDMGEGANYGYTF. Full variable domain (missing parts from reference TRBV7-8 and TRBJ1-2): GAGVSQSPRYKVAKRGQDVALRCDPISGHVSLFWYQQALGQGPEFLTYFQNEAQLDKSGLPSDRFFAERPEGSVSTLKIQRTQQEDSAVYLCASSLDMGEGANYGYTFGSGTRLTVV.

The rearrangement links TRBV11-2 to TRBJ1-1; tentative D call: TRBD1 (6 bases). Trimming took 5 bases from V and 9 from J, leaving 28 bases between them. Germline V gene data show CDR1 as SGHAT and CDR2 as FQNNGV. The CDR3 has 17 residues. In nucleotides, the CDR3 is TGTGCCAGCAGCGGAAACCTCCGGACAGTTAGGTTCAGGCAAGCTTTCTTT. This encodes CASSGNLRTVRFRQAFF.

The CDR3 nucleotides are TGCGCCAGCAGTCGGGGGGGTACAGATACGCAGTATTTT. Its protein product is CASSRGGTDTQYF. The chain joins TRBV5-1 to TRBJ2-3; 8 positions agree with TRBD2. The length of the CDR3 is 13 residues. CDR1 SGHRS and CDR2 YFSETQ come from the germline V gene. Germline trimming cut 5 bases from V and 3 bases from J; bases unmatched to any gene: 2.

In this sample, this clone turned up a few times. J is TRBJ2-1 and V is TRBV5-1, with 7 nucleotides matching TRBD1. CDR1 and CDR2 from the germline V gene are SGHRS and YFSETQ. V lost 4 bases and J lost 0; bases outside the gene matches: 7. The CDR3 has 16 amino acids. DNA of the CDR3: TGCGCCAGCAGCACAGGGGACCATTACTCCTACAATGAGCAGTTCTTC. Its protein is CASSTGDHYSYNEQFF.

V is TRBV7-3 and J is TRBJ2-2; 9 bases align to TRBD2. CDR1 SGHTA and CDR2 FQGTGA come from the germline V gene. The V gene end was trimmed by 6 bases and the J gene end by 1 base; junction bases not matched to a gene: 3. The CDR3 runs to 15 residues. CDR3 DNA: TGTGCCAGCAGTAAACTAGCGGGGAACACCGGGGAGCTGTTTTTT. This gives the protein CASSKLAGNTGELFF.

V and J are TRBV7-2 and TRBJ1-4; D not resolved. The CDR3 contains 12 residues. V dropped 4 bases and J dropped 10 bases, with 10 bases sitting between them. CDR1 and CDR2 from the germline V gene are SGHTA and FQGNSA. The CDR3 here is CASSSYGGKLFF. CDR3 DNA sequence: TGTGCCAGCAGCTCTTATGGCGGAAAACTGTTTTTT.

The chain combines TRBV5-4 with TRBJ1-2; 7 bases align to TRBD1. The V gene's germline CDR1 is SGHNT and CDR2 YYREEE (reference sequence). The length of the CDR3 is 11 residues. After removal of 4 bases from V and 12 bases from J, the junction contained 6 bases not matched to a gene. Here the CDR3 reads CASSIDREDTF. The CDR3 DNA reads TGTGCCAGCAGCATTGACAGGGAAGACACCTTC. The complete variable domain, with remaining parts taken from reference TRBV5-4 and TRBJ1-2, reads ETGVTQSPTHLIKTRGQQVTLRCSSQSGHNTVSWYQQALGQGPQFIFQYYREEENGRGNFPPRFSGLQFPNYSSELNVNALELDDSALYLCASSIDREDTFGSGTRLTVV.

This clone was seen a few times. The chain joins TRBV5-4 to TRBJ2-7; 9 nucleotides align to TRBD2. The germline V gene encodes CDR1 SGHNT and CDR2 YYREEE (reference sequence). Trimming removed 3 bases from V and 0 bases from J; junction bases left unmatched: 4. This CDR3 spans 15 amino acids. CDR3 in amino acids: CASSYLSGSSYEQYF. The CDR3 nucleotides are TGTGCCAGCAGCTACCTTAGCGGGAGCTCCTACGAGCAGTACTTC.